Shown below are 12 T cell receptor beta chains from a single sample sequenced in a study of cytomegalovirus exposure and HLA in healthy donors. The PCR was carried out with 60 Vbeta primers and 13 Jbeta primers. The table came from immunoSEQ multiplex PCR; TCRdb's copy has only in-frame clones and leaves some out. Of around 150,000 clones in the sample, roughly 80% are singletons; the top ten hold around 2.1%. Input material: PBMCs. These receptor sequences come from a female donor in good health and CMV-seronegative.

This clone was detected a few times. The chain is built from TRBV6-6 and TRBJ1-1; D unresolved. Germline CDR1 is MNHNY and CDR2 is SVGAGI (reference sequence). The CDR3 runs 11 residues. Trimming cost V 7 bases and J 5 bases, with 8 bases left between them. The CDR3 loop reads CASIGDTEAFF. For the CDR3, the DNA is TGTGCCAGCATCGGGGATACTGAAGCTTTCTTT.

The J gene is TRBJ1-2, the V gene TRBV11-2; TRBD1 matches 8 bases. The CDR3 is made up of 17 amino acids. Unmatched junction bases numbered 14, after V lost 3 bases and J lost 5 bases. Germline lookup yields CDR1 SGHAT and CDR2 FQNNGV. The CDR3 is CASSLSTGGGFRYGYTF. The DNA of the CDR3 is TGTGCCAGCAGCTTGTCCACAGGGGGTGGATTTCGGTATGGCTACACCTTC.

V is TRBV18 and J is TRBJ2-5, with D tentatively TRBD2 (5 bases). Trimming pared 0 bases from V and 7 bases from J, leaving 9 bases between. The CDR3 contains 13 residues. CDR1 is KGHSH and CDR2 is LQKENI in the germline V gene. The CDR3 loop reads CASSPPDGGTQYF. The CDR3 coding sequence is TGTGCCAGCTCACCACCGGACGGAGGGACCCAGTACTTC.

This chain uses TRBV7-9 with TRBJ2-3; 8 bases match TRBD2. Germline lookup yields CDR1 SEHNR and CDR2 FQNEAQ (reference sequence). After removal of 5 bases from V and 3 bases from J, the junction contained 10 bases not matched to a gene. This CDR3 contains 16 residues. The CDR3 region has the DNA TGTGCCAGCAGCCCCCGGGGGGGGAGCGGTACAGATACGCAGTATTTT. Its translation: CASSPRGGSGTDTQYF.

The chain employs TRBV19 and TRBJ2-1, with D perhaps matching TRBD2 (6 bases). Trimming took off 5 bases at V and 5 bases at J, with 13 bases between the two ends. Germline-derived CDR1 and CDR2 are LNHDA and SQIVND (reference sequence). The CDR3 runs to 14 residues. The CDR3 loop reads CASSPGRRNNEQFF. The CDR3 DNA follows: TGTGCCAGTAGTCCCGGGAGAAGGAACAATGAGCAGTTCTTC. The entire variable domain, with the rest obtained from reference TRBV19 and TRBJ2-1, is as follows: DGGITQSPKYLFRKEGQNVTLSCEQNLNHDAMYWYRQDPGQGLRLIYYSQIVNDFQKGDIAEGYSVSREKKESFPLTVTSAQKNPTAFYLCASSPGRRNNEQFFGPGTRLTVL.

There are a few counts of this clone. V is TRBV7-9 and J is TRBJ1-2; 12 positions match TRBD1. Germline-derived CDR1 and CDR2 are SEHNR and FQNEAQ (reference sequence). V trimming: 3 bases; J trimming: 6 bases; junction bases outside the gene matches: 8. CDR3 length: 16 amino acids. This chain's CDR3 is CASSLGTGGWGNGYTF. CDR3 bases: TGTGCCAGCAGCTTGGGGACAGGGGGCTGGGGGAATGGCTACACCTTC.

The chain employs TRBV7-9 and TRBJ2-7, with TRBD2 matching over 8 bases. V shed 7 bases, J shed 3 bases, and the junction held 5 bases outside the gene matches. The CDR3 spans 13 residues. The germline gives CDR1 SEHNR, CDR2 FQNEAQ (reference sequence). The CDR3 is CASTPGGNYEQYF. The DNA for the CDR3 is TGTGCCAGCACACCGGGAGGGAACTACGAGCAGTACTTC.

In this sample, this clone turned up a few times. The chain combines TRBV9 with TRBJ2-3; TRBD2 matches 7 bases. The V and J ends lost 2 bases and 4 bases, in that order; junction bases with no gene match: 7. The CDR3 totals 15 residues. The germline V gene has CDR1 SGDLS and CDR2 YYNGEE. CDR3 sequence reads: CASSVWREPSDTQYF. The DNA of the CDR3 is TGTGCCAGCAGCGTCTGGCGGGAGCCTTCAGATACGCAGTATTTT.

The rearrangement links TRBV13 to TRBJ2-5; TRBD2 matches 10 bases. The J segment lost 5 bases and the V segment lost 7 bases, leaving 19 bases of the junction unmatched. The germline V gene has CDR1 PRHDT and CDR2 FYEKMQ (reference sequence). This CDR3 has 18 amino acids. The CDR3 sequence is CASTTRGLAGGSDETQYF. As DNA, the CDR3 is TGTGCCAGCACCACCAGGGGATTAGCGGGAGGCTCCGACGAGACCCAGTACTTC.

V usage is TRBV5-6 and J usage is TRBJ2-1; perhaps TRBD2 as D (6 bases). The germline V and J ends were trimmed by 5 bases and 3 bases, with 18 bases remaining between them. The CDR3 contains 16 residues. The germline CDR1 and CDR2 sequences are SGHDT and YYEEEE. The CDR3 loop is CASRLGLLGGYNEQFF. The CDR3 DNA reads as TGTGCCAGCAGACTGGGACTCCTGGGGGGCTACAATGAGCAGTTCTTC.

This clone was seen more than once but under ten times. The chain recombines TRBV4-2 with TRBJ2-5; D might be TRBD2 (6 bases). CDR1 and CDR2 from the germline V gene are LGHNA and YNFKEQ. This CDR3 is 16 amino acids long. Trimming shortened V by 4 bases and J by 0 bases, and 15 bases separated the two germline ends. CDR3 sequence reads: CASSPGVAEYQETQYF. CDR3 sequence (DNA): TGTGCCAGCAGCCCGGGGGTAGCGGAGTACCAAGAGACCCAGTACTTC.

This CDR3 is CASSLSSGQPDEAFF. CDR3 sequence (DNA): TGTGCCAGCAGCTTAAGCTCCGGACAGCCGGATGAAGCTTTCTTT. The chain is built from TRBV7-9 and TRBJ1-1, with D possibly TRBD1 on 6 matching bases. This CDR3 spans 15 amino acids. The germline gives CDR1 SEHNR, CDR2 FQNEAQ (reference sequence). The V end lost 2 bases, the J end lost 7 bases, and 17 bases lay between the germline ends.